Listed here are 27 T cell receptor beta chains from one sample, sequenced in a study of Ad26.COV2.S vaccination and SARS-CoV-2 variants. As to treatment: around 19 received Ad26.COV2.S at low or high dose, single or two shots; about 5 received placebo; per-sample allocation not given. Samples came from day 63 after the first vaccine or placebo injection. Repertoires were generated with immunoSEQ multiplex PCR, while TCRdb's copy carries only in-frame clones and drops some. This table holds some 350,000 clones, about 88% found once. Sequences were derived from peripheral blood, sampled in a trial of Ad26.COV2.S vaccine versus placebo. These receptors all come from a person between 18 and 65 years old who received the Ad26.COV2.S COVID-19 vaccine or a placebo.

This chain connects TRBV6-6 to TRBJ2-1; 10 positions match TRBD2. The CDR3 contains 14 residues. Per germline, CDR1 MNHNY and CDR2 SVGAGI (reference sequence). V lost 8 bases, J lost 9 bases, and 10 bases stayed unmatched. Here the CDR3 reads CASVMASGSPEQFF. Written as DNA, the CDR3 is TGTGCCAGCGTAATGGCTAGCGGGAGCCCTGAGCAGTTCTTC.

This clone has just a few counts. Other nucleotide sequences from this sample produce the same CDR3. The chain carries TRBV5-1 and TRBJ1-2; D is ambiguous. The V gene lost 0 bases and the J gene lost 1 base, with 7 bases spanning the gap. The CDR3 covers 14 residues. The germline gives CDR1 SGHRS, CDR2 YFSETQ. The CDR3 nucleotides are TGCGCCAGCAGCTTGGAGTCGGTTAACTATGGCTACACCTTC. Translating it yields CASSLESVNYGYTF.

This clone has more than one count but fewer than ten. The CDR3 DNA follows: TGTGCCAGCAGCCAACTAGGCGTTTCCGCAGATACGCAGTATTTT. Protein: CASSQLGVSADTQYF. The V gene is TRBV6-5, the J gene TRBJ2-3, with D perhaps TRBD2 (5 bases). Germline CDR1 is MNHEY and CDR2 is SVGAGI. V dropped 6 bases and J dropped 4 bases, with 17 bases sitting between them. This CDR3 is 15 amino acids long.

V usage is TRBV27 and J usage is TRBJ2-5; D is perhaps TRBD1 or TRBD2 (5 bases each). Trimming left V 8 bases short and J 1 base short, with 11 bases between. Germline CDR1 is MNHEY and CDR2 is SMNVEV (reference sequence). This CDR3 has 13 amino acids. The CDR3 spells CASAHGGQETQYF. The CDR3 bases are TGTGCCAGCGCCCATGGGGGCCAAGAGACCCAGTACTTC.

In its sample, this clone was seen a few times. The genes are TRBV2 and TRBJ1-3; D not resolved. Germline loops: CDR1 SNHLY, CDR2 FYNNEI. The CDR3 spans 13 residues. The V end was cut by 3 bases, the J end by 4 bases, with 7 bases between. The CDR3 sequence: CASSDFTGNTIYF. Written as DNA, the CDR3 is TGTGCCAGCAGTGACTTTACGGGAAACACCATATATTTT.

This chain links TRBV28 with TRBJ2-2; 9 bases are shared with TRBD2. Trimming removed 3 bases from V and 1 base from J; junction bases left unmatched: 9. The length of the CDR3 is 18 residues. Looked up from germline, CDR1 is MDHEN and CDR2 is SYDVKM. As DNA, the CDR3 is TGTGCCAGCAGTTTTTTCTTGTCTAGCGGGATGAACACCGGGGAGCTGTTTTTT. Its translation is CASSFFLSSGMNTGELFF.

The rearrangement uses TRBV7-9 and TRBJ2-1; D may be TRBD1 or TRBD2 (5 bases each). Trimming removed 1 base at V and 2 bases at J, with 15 bases between. The germline V gene encodes CDR1 SEHNR and CDR2 FQNEAQ (reference sequence). The CDR3 runs to 17 residues. CDR3 DNA sequence: TGTGCCAGCAGCTTAGGCCCCTTGGGGGTAACCTACAATGAGCAGTTCTTC. Residues: CASSLGPLGVTYNEQFF.

This clone appeared a single time. V is TRBV10-3 and J is TRBJ1-6; no definite D call. Germline V gene lookup returns CDR1 ENHRY and CDR2 SYGVKD. Trimming removed 8 bases from V and 9 bases from J, with 14 bases in between. This CDR3 is 13 amino acids long. CDR3 loop: CAIRGLFTSPLHF. The CDR3 DNA follows: TGTGCCATCCGAGGACTGTTCACTTCACCCCTCCACTTT.

The V gene is TRBV5-4, the J gene TRBJ2-7; 7 bases fit TRBD2. The germline gives CDR1 SGHNT, CDR2 YYREEE (reference sequence). The V gene end was trimmed by 2 bases and the J gene end by 4 bases; junction bases not matched to a gene: 3. This CDR3 spans 13 amino acids. The CDR3 region has the DNA TGTGCCAGCAGCTTTGGACTAGTTTACGAGCAGTACTTC. Its translation is CASSFGLVYEQYF.

J is TRBJ2-5 and V is TRBV9; D is possibly TRBD1 or TRBD2 (5 bases each). The germline V and J ends were trimmed by 0 bases and 5 bases, with 11 bases remaining between them. The CDR3 runs to 14 residues. The germline V gene has CDR1 SGDLS and CDR2 YYNGEE. CDR3 protein: CASSVDGGTETQYF. CDR3 in DNA: TGTGCCAGCAGCGTAGATGGGGGAACGGAGACCCAGTACTTC.

This chain's CDR3 is CASSDPTERDTQYF. Here the CDR3 DNA reads TGTGCCAGCAGTGACCCGACTGAACGAGATACGCAGTATTTT. This chain uses TRBV6-6 with TRBJ2-3; D is undetermined. Trimming removed 5 bases from V and 5 bases from J, with 14 bases in between. The CDR3 contains 14 residues. Germline assignment: CDR1 MNHNY and CDR2 SVGAGI (reference sequence).

The chain recombines TRBV2 with TRBJ1-2; possible D gene TRBD1, 5 bases. The CDR3 is 14 residues long. Germline V gene sequence: CDR1 SNHLY, CDR2 FYNNEI. V lost 8 bases and J lost 5, with 18 bases in between. The CDR3 loop reads CASGQGLRDYGYTF. DNA of the CDR3: TGTGCCAGCGGGCAGGGTTTAAGGGATTATGGCTACACCTTC.

The chain has TRBV6-1 and TRBJ1-6; 7 bases align to TRBD1. CDR1 and CDR2 from the germline V gene are MNHNS and SASEGT. The junction had 13 bases not matched to a gene; V was cut back by 5 bases and J by 15 bases. The length of the CDR3 is 14 residues. CDR3 bases: TGTGCCAGCAGTCCCCCCGGGACAGCCTTTCTCCTCCACTTT. Residues: CASSPPGTAFLLHF.

The chain employs TRBV21-1 and TRBJ2-5; the tabulated D call, TRBD2, remains unverified against the DNA. TRBV21-1 is recorded as a pseudogene. The CDR3 consists of 13 residues. In DNA form, the CDR3 reads TGTGCCAGCAGCAAAAGGATAGCAGAGACCCAGTACTTC. The encoded protein is CASSKRIAETQYF.

The rearrangement uses TRBV27 and TRBJ2-5, with 10 bases identical to TRBD2. There are 15 residues in the CDR3. The V gene's germline CDR1 is MNHEY and CDR2 SMNVEV (reference sequence). Trimming cost V 4 bases and J 4 bases; bases outside gene matches: 6. CDR3 nucleotide sequence: TGTGCCAGCAGTTCCAGCGGGGGGGCCCCAGAGACCCAGTACTTC. It translates to CASSSSGGAPETQYF.

The chain uses TRBV6-1 and TRBJ2-2; TRBD1 matches at 9 bases. Germline-derived CDR1 and CDR2 are MNHNS and SASEGT. The CDR3 has 15 amino acids. V lost 3 bases to trimming and J lost 4 bases; unmatched junction nucleotides: 3. The DNA for the CDR3 is TGTGCCAGCAGTGACAACAGGGGGCGCACCGGGGAGCTGTTTTTT. Protein sequence: CASSDNRGRTGELFF.

The rearrangement joins TRBV5-6 to TRBJ1-4, with TRBD1 matching 7 bases. The CDR3 length is 16 residues. The ends lost 5 bases at V and 8 bases at J; junction bases unmatched: 15. Germline V CDR1 and CDR2: SGHDT, YYEEEE. The CDR3 DNA reads TGTGCCAGCAGTGCCGCCCGACAGGGACGGGGAGAAAAACTGTTTTTT. Translated: CASSAARQGRGEKLFF.

This sequence joins TRBV7-6 and TRBJ2-1; D is possibly TRBD2 (6 bases). The V end was cut by 1 base, the J end by 3 bases, with 16 bases between. Germline assignment: CDR1 SGHVS and CDR2 FNYEAQ. The CDR3 contains 17 residues. As DNA, the CDR3 is TGTGCCAGCAGCTTAGGCCCGGCCGGGACTTACTACAATGAGCAGTTCTTC. It specifies CASSLGPAGTYYNEQFF.

About this clone itself: The sample contains more than one DNA sequence encoding this CDR3. The chain is built from TRBV19 and TRBJ1-1, with a weak D call TRBD1 (6 bases). The CDR3 covers 14 residues. Germline CDR1 and CDR2: LNHDA and SQIVND (reference sequence). V was cut by 1 base and J by 2 bases, with 8 bases left in between. The CDR3 loop reads CASSIGGGNTEAFF. The CDR3 coding sequence is TGTGCCAGTAGTATAGGAGGGGGTAACACTGAAGCTTTCTTT.

J is TRBJ1-6 and V is TRBV6-5; no firm D call. CDR1 and CDR2 from the germline V gene are MNHEY and SVGAGI. Trimming shortened V by 0 bases and J by 3 bases, and 6 bases separated the two germline ends. This CDR3 contains 15 residues. CDR3 protein: CASSYSELYNSPLHF. Here the CDR3 DNA reads TGTGCCAGCAGTTACTCAGAGCTCTATAATTCACCCCTCCACTTT.

The chain is built from TRBV24-1 and TRBJ2-1; D unresolved. The V gene lost 5 bases and the J gene lost 4 bases, with 5 bases spanning the gap. Per germline, CDR1 KGHDR and CDR2 SFDVKD. The length of the CDR3 is 12 residues. The CDR3 loop is CATSGQYNEQFF. CDR3 nucleotides: TGTGCCACCAGTGGTCAGTACAATGAGCAGTTCTTC.

V usage is TRBV19 and J usage is TRBJ2-7; 11 bases are shared with TRBD1. The CDR3 totals 14 residues. CDR1 LNHDA and CDR2 SQIVND come from the germline V gene (reference sequence). V dropped 6 bases and J dropped 4; count of bases not matched to a gene: 5. As DNA, the CDR3 is TGTGCCAGTAGAACCGGGACAGGGGGATACGAGCAGTACTTC. It is translated as CASRTGTGGYEQYF. Filled out from reference TRBV19 and TRBJ2-7, the complete variable domain reads DGGITQSPKYLFRKEGQNVTLSCEQNLNHDAMYWYRQDPGQGLRLIYYSQIVNDFQKGDIAEGYSVSREKKESFPLTVTSAQKNPTAFYLCASRTGTGGYEQYFGPGTRLTVT.

The genes are TRBV7-9 and TRBJ2-2; D gene uncertain. The V end lost 3 bases, the J end lost 4 bases, and 6 bases lay between the germline ends. Germline V lookup: CDR1 SEHNR, CDR2 FQNEAQ (reference sequence). This CDR3 region has 13 residues. DNA of the CDR3: TGTGCCAGCAGCTTCCCCTCCACCGGGGAGCTGTTTTTT. Translation: CASSFPSTGELFF.

The chain joins TRBV10-3 to TRBJ2-1, with no clear D. The CDR3 spans 13 residues. Per germline, CDR1 ENHRY and CDR2 SYGVKD. The germline V and J ends were trimmed by 7 bases and 8 bases, with 15 bases remaining between them. CDR3 amino acids: CAITPADGDEQFF. CDR3 DNA sequence: TGTGCCATCACCCCAGCAGACGGAGATGAGCAGTTCTTC.

In its sample, this clone was seen many times. The chain uses TRBV5-4 and TRBJ2-1, with D maybe TRBD2 (6 bases). The length of the CDR3 is 13 residues. The germline V and J ends were trimmed by 4 bases and 12 bases, with 17 bases remaining between them. CDR1 is SGHNT, CDR2 YYREEE, per germline (reference sequence). The CDR3 nucleotides are TGTGCCAGCAGCCCCCCAGCCGCGGGAAGGCAGTTCTTC. It translates to CASSPPAAGRQFF. Drawing the rest from reference TRBV5-4 and TRBJ2-1, the complete variable domain is ETGVTQSPTHLIKTRGQQVTLRCSSQSGHNTVSWYQQALGQGPQFIFQYYREEENGRGNFPPRFSGLQFPNYSSELNVNALELDDSALYLCASSPPAAGRQFFGPGTRLTVL.

J is TRBJ2-3 and V is TRBV19; D ambiguous. The germline V and J ends were trimmed by 3 bases and 2 bases, with 12 bases remaining between them. From germline, CDR1 is LNHDA and CDR2 SQIVND (reference sequence). This CDR3 comprises 15 residues. CDR3 amino acids: CASSILGYPTDTQYF. CDR3 nucleotides: TGTGCCAGTAGTATCCTGGGATACCCCACAGATACGCAGTATTTT.

V usage is TRBV4-2 and J usage is TRBJ1-4; D is ambiguous. The CDR3 runs to 15 residues. Trimming took off 4 bases at V and 0 bases at J, with 9 bases between the two ends. CDR1 is LGHNA, CDR2 YNFKEQ, per germline. CDR3 protein: CASSLNTATNEKLFF. CDR3 nucleotides: TGTGCCAGCAGCCTTAACACCGCAACTAATGAAAAACTGTTTTTT.